The clone carrying this T cell receptor (beta chain) was detected once. The J segment lost 4 bases and the V segment lost 3 bases, leaving 4 bases of the junction unmatched. The CDR3 has 15 residues. CDR1 is SGHTA and CDR2 is FQGNSA in the germline V gene. This entry comes from a study of beta chain features in type 1 diabetes. The whole isolated RNA underwent reverse transcription, so sequencing captured expressed TCRB transcripts. Assay: immunoSEQ multiplex PCR; the TCRdb copy retains only in-frame clones and omits some. The table shows about 130,000 clones, with about a tenth occurring only once. The rearrangement joins TRBV7-2 to TRBJ2-2; 8 bases align to TRBD2. The sequence was obtained from a man younger than 35 in good health. The sample consisted of central memory CD4+ T cells from blood. The CDR3 bases are TGTGCCAGCAGCTTTACTAGCGGTACCACCGGGGAGCTGTTTTTT. Translation: CASSFTSGTTGELFF.